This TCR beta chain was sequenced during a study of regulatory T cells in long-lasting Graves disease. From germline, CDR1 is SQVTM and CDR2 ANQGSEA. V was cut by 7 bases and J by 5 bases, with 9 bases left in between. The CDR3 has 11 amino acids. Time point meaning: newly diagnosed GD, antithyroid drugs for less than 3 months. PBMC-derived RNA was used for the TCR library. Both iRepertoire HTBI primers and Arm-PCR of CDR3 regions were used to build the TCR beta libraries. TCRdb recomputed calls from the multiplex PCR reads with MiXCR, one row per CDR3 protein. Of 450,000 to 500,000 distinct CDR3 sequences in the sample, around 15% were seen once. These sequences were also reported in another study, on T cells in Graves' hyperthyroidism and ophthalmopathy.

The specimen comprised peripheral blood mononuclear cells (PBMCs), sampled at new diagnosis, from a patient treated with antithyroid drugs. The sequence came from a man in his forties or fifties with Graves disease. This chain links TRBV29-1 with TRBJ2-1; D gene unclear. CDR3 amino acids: CSASPHNEQFF. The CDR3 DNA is TGCAGCGCAAGCCCCCACAATGAGCAGTTCTTC.